This T cell receptor beta chain was identified during a study of blood T cell repertoires in COVID-19. Study in general: Nucleic acid was either cDNA or gDNA, and it came from T cells, B-cell-depleted T cells, or PBMCs.

How the authors handled the data: Cell counts per sample came from amplifying reference gene primers. Generated by immunoSEQ multiplex PCR, the TCRdb table keeps only in-frame clones and is missing some. V, J and clone size are taken as reported in that table, and D and trimming were inferred from the DNA itself. The table records roughly 260,000 clones, around 90% of them present only once. In germline, CDR1 is SGHTA, CDR2 FQGNSA. The CDR3 extends over 15 amino acids. V lost 3 bases to trimming and J lost 6 bases; unmatched junction nucleotides: 6. The sequenced material came from peripheral blood. The clonotype originates from a woman between 45 and 65 years old who had recovered from COVID-19. V is TRBV7-2 and J is TRBJ1-2; 11 nucleotides match TRBD1. The DNA of the CDR3 is TGTGCCAGCAGCTTTGCCGGGACAGGGGGGAATGGCTACACCTTC. It translates to CASSFAGTGGNGYTF.